This TCR beta chain was sequenced in a study of blood T cell repertoires in COVID-19. Study background: Acute and convalescent COVID-19 samples came from the United States, Italy and Spain.

Authors' processing steps: Scientists estimated how many nucleated cells there were by amplifying reference gene primers. Libraries were prepared by immunoSEQ multiplex PCR; TCRdb keeps only in-frame clonotypes and omits some of them. The D gene and trimming were derived from the DNA, and the V and J assignments and clone size from that table. Seen here are over 250,000 clones, around 89% observed once, and the top ten hold roughly 2.3%. The CDR3 spans 13 residues. The germline V and J ends were trimmed by 5 bases and 5 bases, with 11 bases remaining between them. Germline CDR1 is KGHDR and CDR2 is SFDVKD. Everyone who took part was roughly 18 to 89 years old, and they came from 24 US areas.

The sequenced sample was PBMCs or T cells enriched from blood (not recorded which). The receptor was isolated from a woman younger than 30 who had recovered from COVID-19. The gene calls are TRBV24-1 and TRBJ1-2, with D possibly TRBD1 on 5 matching bases. CDR3 nucleotide sequence: TGTGCCACCAGTGTCGGTCAGGGTTATGGCTACACCTTC. It encodes CATSVGQGYGYTF.